This T cell receptor beta chain was obtained from a study of blood T cell repertoires in COVID-19. Looking at the study overall: The United States, Italy and Spain were the sources of the acute and convalescent COVID-19 samples. PBMCs, B-cell-depleted T cells, or T cells provided the cDNA or gDNA that made up the material.

In the source study's methods: The authors estimated nucleated cell counts from reference gene primer amplification. Clones were read by immunoSEQ multiplex PCR, and TCRdb kept only the in-frame ones, dropping some. The D gene and trimming were derived from the DNA, and the V and J assignments and clone size from that table. Altogether 130,000 or so clones are present, roughly 88% being singletons, with the ten largest covering roughly 2.2%. The CDR3 consists of 17 residues. The V and J ends lost 2 bases and 8 bases respectively, with 22 bases between them. From germline, CDR1 is SGHVS and CDR2 FQNEAQ.

The chain couples TRBV7-8 to TRBJ2-1, with TRBD1 as a possible D gene (7 bases). The receptor was derived from an older man with active COVID-19. Specimen: peripheral blood. The CDR3 DNA is TGTGCCAGCAGCTTAAGGCGGCAGGGGGGATTAATGGATGAGCAGTTCTTC. It codes for CASSLRRQGGLMDEQFF.